This TCR beta chain was recorded in a study of cytomegalovirus exposure and HLA in healthy donors. Notes on the study in general: Using the classifier, cytomegalovirus status was reportedly diagnosed with high specificity and sensitivity. Researchers catalogued roughly 150 TCR beta chains as cytomegalovirus-associated. The tendency of first-cohort TCR clusters to co-occur in the roughly 130 validation repertoires emerged from a later analysis.

Profiling relied on immunoSEQ multiplex PCR, and the TCRdb table lists in-frame clones only, not all of them. In the table there are roughly 60,000 clones, about 91% of which are singletons. CDR3 size: 15 residues. The germline V and J ends were trimmed by 0 bases and 4 bases, with 7 bases remaining between them. Germline V CDR1 and CDR2: LNHNV, YYDKDF (reference sequence). With respect to this clone: The antigen is undetermined.

The genes are TRBV15 and TRBJ1-6; D unclear. The TCR comes from a woman under 30 in good health and CMV-seronegative. The sample consisted of PBMCs. CDR3 coding DNA: TGTGCCACCAGCAGAGAGAAGGAGTATAATTCACCCCTCCACTTT. Encoded protein: CATSREKEYNSPLHF.